This is a list of T cell receptor beta chains from one sample in a study of shared clonotypes between healthy human individuals. Data came from immunoSEQ multiplex PCR; TCRdb stores just in-frame clones and leaves some out. The sample has 1.6 million or so clones, around 95% seen once; the top ten hold approximately 1.1%. The sample consisted of naive CD4+ T cells sorted from blood. The receptors were sampled from a man younger than 45 in good health. CDR3s include the opening cysteine and the closing phenylalanine or tryptophan. A D gene is named only where the DNA matches it firmly. Clone size is not always given. Where it is, it says once, few, many or a class for expanded clones.

cdr3_nt	cdr3_aa	d_call	cdr3_length	clone_size	v_call	j_call
TGTGCCAGCAGTGGAACTAGCGGGAGGCTCGGCGAGCAGTACTTC	CASSGTSGRLGEQYF	TRBD2	15	NA	TRBV6-1	TRBJ2-7
TGTGCCAGCACCAAGGGCGGACTAGCGGCCTACAATGAGCAGTTCTTC	CASTKGGLAAYNEQFF	TRBD2	16	NA	TRBV7-9	TRBJ2-1
TGTGCCAGCAGCGTTAGCGCCATACGGGACAGGGGAGCGGGAGGCCCAAACACAGATACGCAGTATTTT	CASSVSAIRDRGAGGPNTDTQYF	NA	23	once	TRBV9	TRBJ2-3
TGTGCCAGCAGCTTAGTTGAGGGAGTGGGTCGCGAGCAGTACTTC	CASSLVEGVGREQYF	NA	15	few	TRBV7-8	TRBJ2-7
TGTGCCAGCAGCTTAGGGGCAGGCCTAGCCAAAAACATTCAGTACTTC	CASSLGAGLAKNIQYF	NA	16	NA	TRBV7-9	TRBJ2-4
TGCGCCAGCAGTCCGACTAGGGGGATCTACGAGCAGTACTTC	CASSPTRGIYEQYF	NA	14	once	TRBV10-1	TRBJ2-7
TGTGCCAGCAGCTTAATCCACGGTAGCGGGAGTCTTCAGGTCGGGGAGCTGTTTTTT	CASSLIHGSGSLQVGELFF	TRBD2	19	NA	TRBV7-9	TRBJ2-2
TGTGCCAGCAGTCCCCCCAGGACCTCTTACTACGAGCAGTACTTC	CASSPPRTSYYEQYF	NA	15	few	TRBV28	TRBJ2-7
TGTGCCAGCAGCTTTGACAGGGTTGCAACTAATGAAAAACTGTTTTTT	CASSFDRVATNEKLFF	TRBD1	16	NA	TRBV11-2	TRBJ1-4
TGTGCCACCGGGACAGCCTATGGCTACACCTTC	CATGTAYGYTF	TRBD1	11	NA	TRBV10-3	TRBJ1-2
TGCAGCGTCGGGTTTAGCAGTAGCACTGAAGCTTTCTTT	CSVGFSSSTEAFF	NA	13	NA	TRBV29-1	TRBJ1-1
TGTGCCAGCAGAACCCGCGGCAGGGTATCTGATACGCAGTATTTT	CASRTRGRVSDTQYF	NA	15	once	TRBV27	TRBJ2-3
TGTGCCAGTAGTATAGTGGGACAGGGTCGCAATGAGCAGTTCTTC	CASSIVGQGRNEQFF	TRBD1	15	NA	TRBV19	TRBJ2-1
TGTGCCAGCAGCTCGATTGGGGCCGGCTACGAGCAGTACTTC	CASSSIGAGYEQYF	NA	14	NA	TRBV7-9	TRBJ2-7
TGTGCCATCAGACCGGGACAGCCGTCCTACGAGCAGTACTTC	CAIRPGQPSYEQYF	TRBD1	14	NA	TRBV10-3	TRBJ2-7
TGTGCCAGCAGCCCGCGGACAGGGGGCATCGTCACTGAAGCTTTCTTT	CASSPRTGGIVTEAFF	TRBD1	16	once	TRBV5-5	TRBJ1-1
TGCGCCAGCAGCAGAGACTCGAATTTGGGCACAGATACGCAGTATTTT	CASSRDSNLGTDTQYF	NA	16	NA	TRBV5-1	TRBJ2-3
TGCGCCAGCAGGTCAGCAGATACGCAGTATTTT	CASRSADTQYF	NA	11	NA	TRBV5-1	TRBJ2-3
TGTGCCAGCTCACCAACTGGACAGGTGAACACTGAAGCTTTCTTT	CASSPTGQVNTEAFF	TRBD1	15	NA	TRBV18	TRBJ1-1
TGTGCCAGCAGCCCTAGCCAGCCAAATGAGCAGTTCTTC	CASSPSQPNEQFF	NA	13	NA	TRBV11-2	TRBJ2-1
TGTGCCAGCAGCTTGGCCGCCGGGAGGCAGTTCTTC	CASSLAAGRQFF	NA	12	once	TRBV5-6	TRBJ2-1
TGCGCCAGCAGCCAAGACCGGGACAGGGTTAACGCAGATACGCAGTATTTT	CASSQDRDRVNADTQYF	TRBD1	17	NA	TRBV4-3	TRBJ2-3
TGCGCCAGCAGCCCCGGGACTATTCTCAATGAGCAGTTCTTC	CASSPGTILNEQFF	TRBD2	14	once	TRBV10-1	TRBJ2-1
TGTGCCATCAGTGAAGGACTAGCGGGAACCAATGAGCAGTTCTTC	CAISEGLAGTNEQFF	TRBD2	15	NA	TRBV10-3	TRBJ2-1
TGTGCCAGCAGCGACACGACGGTCTACGAGCAGTACTTC	CASSDTTVYEQYF	NA	13	NA	TRBV11-1	TRBJ2-7
TGTGCCAGCAGCGTAGATCCGACTAGCGGAGTCAAAAACATTCAGTACTTC	CASSVDPTSGVKNIQYF	TRBD2	17	few	TRBV9	TRBJ2-4
TGCGCCAGCAGCCCAGGATTTAGCAATCAGCCCCAGCATTTT	CASSPGFSNQPQHF	NA	14	NA	TRBV5-1	TRBJ1-5
TGTGCCAGTAGTCAGACAGGGCCGAGGGATTCTGGGGCCAACGTCCTGACTTTC	CASSQTGPRDSGANVLTF	TRBD1	18	NA	TRBV19	TRBJ2-6
TGTGCCAGCAGTTACGGTTCTTTGGGTCAGCCCCAGCATTTT	CASSYGSLGQPQHF	NA	14	NA	TRBV6-5	TRBJ1-5
TGTGCCAGCAGTGAAGCGCTTCGCTTCGGGACAACACAAAGGGACACTGAAGCTTTCTTT	CASSEALRFGTTQRDTEAFF	NA	20	NA	TRBV2	TRBJ1-1
TGTGCCAGCAGCCTCGCCACCGCGAACACCGGGGAGCTGTTTTTT	CASSLATANTGELFF	NA	15	NA	TRBV14	TRBJ2-2
TGCAGCGTTGGGGGGGCAGGTGGGGCCAACGTCCTGACTTTC	CSVGGAGGANVLTF	NA	14	once	TRBV29-1	TRBJ2-6
TGCGCCAGCAGCCAACTCCTCGGGGGGAACGGCTACACCTTC	CASSQLLGGNGYTF	NA	14	NA	TRBV4-3	TRBJ1-2
TGTGCCAGCAGTCAACCCGGGCCCCCCTTCTACGAGCAGTACTTC	CASSQPGPPFYEQYF	NA	15	NA	TRBV28	TRBJ2-7
TGTGCCAGCAGGGGGACTAGCGGGAGACGTGGCGAGCAGTTCTTC	CASRGTSGRRGEQFF	TRBD2	15	NA	TRBV2	TRBJ2-1
TGTGCCAGCAGCTTAGCCGCCGGGACAGGGTACACTGAAGCTTTCTTT	CASSLAAGTGYTEAFF	TRBD1	16	NA	TRBV11-2	TRBJ1-1
TGCGCCAGCAGCCAGCGGACAGACCGCTATGGCTACACCTTC	CASSQRTDRYGYTF	NA	14	NA	TRBV4-1	TRBJ1-2
TGTGCCAGCGTGCTAGCCGGCACAGATACGCAGTATTTT	CASVLAGTDTQYF	NA	13	NA	TRBV27	TRBJ2-3
TGCGCCAGCAGCTTGGCTATTGGCGGGGGGTCCTACGAGCAGTACTTC	CASSLAIGGGSYEQYF	TRBD2	16	NA	TRBV5-1	TRBJ2-7
TGTGCCAGCAGTGACGAACCGGACGGCTACACCTTC	CASSDEPDGYTF	NA	12	few	TRBV6-4	TRBJ1-2
TGTGCCAGCAGCCGACAAGTAGGGTCTACTAATGAAAAACTGTTTTTT	CASSRQVGSTNEKLFF	NA	16	NA	TRBV7-2	TRBJ1-4
TGTGCCAGCAGTTACGGGGGGGGGCCTTACGAGCAGTACTTC	CASSYGGGPYEQYF	NA	14	NA	TRBV6-5	TRBJ2-7
TGTGCCAGTAGTCCCCTAGCGGGACCCTACGAGCAGTACTTC	CASSPLAGPYEQYF	TRBD2	14	NA	TRBV19	TRBJ2-7
TGTGCCAGCAGCTTAAATTCAGGGGGCTATCAGCCCCAGCATTTT	CASSLNSGGYQPQHF	TRBD1	15	NA	TRBV11-2	TRBJ1-5
TGTGCCAGCAGCCTCGAACCCTCTAACTATGGCTACACCTTC	CASSLEPSNYGYTF	NA	14	once	TRBV5-4	TRBJ1-2
TGTGCCAGCTCACCAGTCGTCCAGACCGACACTGAAGCTTTCTTT	CASSPVVQTDTEAFF	NA	15	NA	TRBV18	TRBJ1-1
TGTGCCAGCTCACCACCAGGTCGGGGGCGATACGAGCAGTACTTC	CASSPPGRGRYEQYF	NA	15	NA	TRBV18	TRBJ2-7
TGTGCCAGCAGCTTAGTTGCGGGAGGCTACAATGAGCAGTTCTTC	CASSLVAGGYNEQFF	TRBD2	15	once	TRBV7-8	TRBJ2-1